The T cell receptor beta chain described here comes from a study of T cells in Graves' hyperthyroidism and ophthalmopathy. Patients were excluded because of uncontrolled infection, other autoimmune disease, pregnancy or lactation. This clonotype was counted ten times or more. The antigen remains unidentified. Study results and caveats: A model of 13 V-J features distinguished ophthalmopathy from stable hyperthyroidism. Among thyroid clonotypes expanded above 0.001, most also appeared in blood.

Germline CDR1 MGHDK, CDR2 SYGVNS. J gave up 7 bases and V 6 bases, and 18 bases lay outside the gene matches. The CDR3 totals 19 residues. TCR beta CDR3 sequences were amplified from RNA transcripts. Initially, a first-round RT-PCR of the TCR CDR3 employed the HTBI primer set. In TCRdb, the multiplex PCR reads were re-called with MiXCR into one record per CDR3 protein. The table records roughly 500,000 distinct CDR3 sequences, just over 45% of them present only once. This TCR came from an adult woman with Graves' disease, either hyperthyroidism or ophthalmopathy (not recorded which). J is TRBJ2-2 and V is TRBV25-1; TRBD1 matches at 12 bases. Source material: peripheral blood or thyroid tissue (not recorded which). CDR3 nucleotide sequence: TGTGCCAGCAGAGCACCGGGACAGGGGGCTTTCGGGAGAAACGGGGAGCTGTTTTTT. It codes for CASRAPGQGAFGRNGELFF.